This T cell receptor beta chain is from a study of T cells after yellow fever vaccination. A few counts support this clonotype. Its antigen remains unknown. TCRdb analysed the 5' RACE reads with MiXCR anew, one entry per CDR3 protein. This table has about 150,000 distinct CDR3 sequences, about 6% appearing once. The CDR3 extends over 15 amino acids. Germline V gene data show CDR1 as SGHRS and CDR2 as YFSETQ. V trimming: 4 bases; J trimming: 6 bases; junction bases outside the gene matches: 13. General study findings and limits: FACS-sorted repertoires could contain abundant clonotypes contaminating from the bulk population.

This receptor was identified in a young man who received the YFV17D yellow fever vaccine. The sequenced sample was CD4+ T cells sorted from PBMCs, obtained on the day of the first yellow fever vaccination. The chain joins TRBV5-1 to TRBJ2-7, with 7 bases fitting TRBD1. For the CDR3, the DNA is TGCGCCAGCAGCGCCCACTTGGGACAGTCCGGCGAGCAGTACTTC. It specifies CASSAHLGQSGEQYF.